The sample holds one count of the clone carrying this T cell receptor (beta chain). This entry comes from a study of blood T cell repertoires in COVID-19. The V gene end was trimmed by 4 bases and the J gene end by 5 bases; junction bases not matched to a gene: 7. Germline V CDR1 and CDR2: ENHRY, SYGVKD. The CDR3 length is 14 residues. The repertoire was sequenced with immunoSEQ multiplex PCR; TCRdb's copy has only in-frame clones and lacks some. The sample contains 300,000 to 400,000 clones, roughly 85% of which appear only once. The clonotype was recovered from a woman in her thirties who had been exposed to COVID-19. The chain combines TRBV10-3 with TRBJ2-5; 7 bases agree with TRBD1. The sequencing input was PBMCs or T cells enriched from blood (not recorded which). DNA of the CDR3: TGTGCCATCAGTGCACAGGGGCTACCGGAGACCCAGTACTTC. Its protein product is CAISAQGLPETQYF.